The 13 T cell receptor beta chains below come from one sample, sequenced in a study of STAT5B mutations in CD4+ large granular lymphocyte leukemia. Sequencing was performed with immunoSEQ multiplex PCR; in TCRdb, only in-frame clones are kept and a portion is missing. The table lists tens of thousands of clones, 78% of them singletons. The source material was CD4+ T cells from blood buffy coats. Receptors originate from a human donor in good health.

This sequence joins TRBV28 and TRBJ1-2, with D possibly TRBD1 on 5 matching bases. From germline, CDR1 is MDHEN and CDR2 SYDVKM. The V and J ends lost 3 bases and 2 bases respectively, with 13 bases between them. The CDR3 covers 15 residues. CDR3 DNA: TGTGCCAGCAGTTTCCACAGGTCATCAAACTATGGCTACACCTTC. Amino acid sequence: CASSFHRSSNYGYTF.

The chain links TRBV6-1 to TRBJ1-5, with D uncertain. V was cut by 2 bases and J by 1 base, with 9 bases left in between. Germline loops: CDR1 MNHNS, CDR2 SASEGT. The CDR3 contains 15 residues. This chain's CDR3 is CASSESGGSNQPQHF. The CDR3 DNA follows: TGTGCCAGCAGTGAATCGGGTGGAAGCAATCAGCCCCAGCATTTT.

This clone was seen a single time. CDR3 sequence (DNA): TGTGCCAGTAGAACCCCAGGAGGGGCCAACGTCCTGACTTTC. Its protein product is CASRTPGGANVLTF. The chain recombines TRBV19 with TRBJ2-6, with D unresolved. The CDR3 length is 14 residues. V was shortened by 6 bases and J by 4 bases, with 10 bases between the two germline ends. The germline V gene has CDR1 LNHDA and CDR2 SQIVND (reference sequence).

In this sample, this clone turned up once. The chain has TRBV10-3 and TRBJ2-3; D gene unclear. V dropped 7 bases and J dropped 2 bases, with 16 bases sitting between them. The germline V gene has CDR1 ENHRY and CDR2 SYGVKD. This CDR3 spans 15 amino acids. The CDR3, as DNA: TGTGCCATCACAGCCGGTCCTCATGACACAGATACGCAGTATTTT. Translation gives CAITAGPHDTDTQYF.

The chain employs TRBV5-4 and TRBJ2-7; D ambiguous. V dropped 1 base and J dropped 3 bases, with 5 bases sitting between them. Per the germline V gene, CDR1 is SGHNT and CDR2 is YYREEE (reference sequence). The CDR3 is made up of 12 amino acids. CDR3 protein: CASSLMGYEQYF. DNA of the CDR3: TGTGCCAGCAGCTTGATGGGCTACGAGCAGTACTTC.

The rearrangement links TRBV4-3 to TRBJ1-4; 7 bases align to TRBD1. Germline CDR1 and CDR2: LGHNA and YSLEER. V lost 4 bases, J lost 8 bases, and 10 bases stayed unmatched. The CDR3 runs to 15 residues. DNA for the CDR3: TGCGCCAGCAGCCGTATACAGGGGACTGGAGAAAAACTGTTTTTT. Protein: CASSRIQGTGEKLFF.

This clone came up once. Additional DNA sequences in this sample encode the identical CDR3. V usage is TRBV9 and J usage is TRBJ2-7; D is unclear. CDR3 length: 14 amino acids. V shed 0 bases and J shed 0 bases, with 7 bases lying between them. Germline V gives CDR1 SGDLS, CDR2 YYNGEE. In nucleotides, the CDR3 is TGTGCCAGCAGCGTAGGAGGCAGCTCCTACGAGCAGTACTTC. Translation gives CASSVGGSSYEQYF.

This sequence joins TRBV10-3 and TRBJ2-5; TRBD1 matches 7 bases. The trim removed 9 bases at V and 6 bases at J, leaving 13 bases unmatched. CDR1 ENHRY and CDR2 SYGVKD come from the germline V gene. The CDR3 covers 14 residues. The chain's CDR3 is CAIRSDDREKTQYF. DNA of the CDR3: TGTGCCATACGTTCCGACGACAGGGAAAAGACCCAGTACTTC.

The rearrangement uses TRBV5-1 and TRBJ1-1; D gene uncertain. V was cut by 0 bases and J by 1 base, with 7 bases left in between. Germline lookup yields CDR1 SGHRS and CDR2 YFSETQ. CDR3 length: 14 amino acids. The chain's CDR3 is CASSLDGGNTEAFF. The CDR3 nucleotides read TGCGCCAGCAGCTTGGACGGAGGGAACACTGAAGCTTTCTTT.

V usage is TRBV2 and J usage is TRBJ2-7, with a tentative D call TRBD2 (5 bases). CDR1 and CDR2 (germline): SNHLY, FYNNEI. V lost 11 bases to trimming and J lost 0 bases, with 17 bases between them. The CDR3 sequence is 14 residues long. The chain's CDR3 is CALRTSGYSYEQYF. DNA for the CDR3: TGTGCCCTCCGGACCAGCGGATACTCCTACGAGCAGTACTTC.

V gene TRBV9 combines with J gene TRBJ2-5; 8 nucleotides align to TRBD2. The CDR3 loop spans 16 amino acids. Germline CDR1 reads SGDLS; CDR2 reads YYNGEE. The trim removed 0 bases at V and 1 base at J, leaving 5 bases unmatched. The CDR3 nucleotides are TGTGCCAGCAGCGTAGACGGCGGGGGGCTCCAAGAGACCCAGTACTTC. Its translation is CASSVDGGGLQETQYF. The complete variable domain, with remaining parts taken from reference TRBV9 and TRBJ2-5, reads DSGVTQTPKHLITATGQRVTLRCSPRSGDLSVYWYQQSLDQGLQFLIQYYNGEERAKGNILERFSAQQFPDLHSELNLSSLELGDSALYFCASSVDGGGLQETQYFGPGTRLLVL.

This chain joins TRBV7-2 and TRBJ1-2; no clear D. With 6 bases removed from V and 2 bases from J, the gap between germline ends came to 16 bases. Germline V gives CDR1 SGHTA, CDR2 FQGNSA. The CDR3 is made up of 15 amino acids. CDR3 DNA sequence: TGTGCCAGCAGTACTAACGCGGGTCCCAACTATGGCTACACCTTC. This gives the protein CASSTNAGPNYGYTF.

The V call is TRBV29-1, the J call TRBJ2-7; the match to TRBD2 covers 8 bases. The V gene end was trimmed by 8 bases and the J gene end by 7 bases; junction bases not matched to a gene: 13. The CDR3 covers 13 residues. CDR1 is SQVTM and CDR2 is ANQGSEA in the germline V gene. The CDR3, as DNA: TGCAGCACTAGCGGAGCGGGTGGTTTAGAGCAGTACTTC. Translation gives CSTSGAGGLEQYF.